The T cell receptor beta chain under discussion was sequenced for a study of blood T cells in healthy people across ages. Looked up from germline, CDR1 is MNHEY and CDR2 is SVGEGT. This CDR3 comprises 14 residues. A J-beta primer mix and a sample-barcoded 5' primer were used in a second PCR of roughly 7 to 12 cycles. TCRdb re-derived calls from the 5' RACE reads in MiXCR, one entry per CDR3 protein. The table includes 1.5 million to 2 million distinct CDR3 sequences, roughly 27% detected once. The sequenced material came from blood. This chain joins TRBV6-2 or TRBV6-3 and TRBJ2-1, with no clear D. TRBJ2-7 explains the end of the DNA better; the J call may be wrong. This TCR came from a woman aged 25 to 39 in good health. DNA for the CDR3: TGTGCCATCCGCCTATACTCCTCCTACAATGAGCAGTACTTC. It specifies CAIRLYSSYNEQYF.